One sample yielded the 15 T cell receptor beta chains listed below, sequenced in a study of T cell repertoires in cytomegalovirus infection. Their antigen targets remain unknown. MiXCR, run by TCRdb on the reads, gives a single entry per CDR3 protein. The sample contains around 900,000 distinct CDR3 sequences, less than 40% of which appear only once. The sample consisted of cultured CD8+ T cells from PBMCs, taken from culture after CMV antigen stimulation. Receptors originate from a human donor in good health (CMV status not recorded). Some clones in this sample may be carry-over from other donors' samples.

This chain uses TRBV7-9 with TRBJ2-3; D is unresolved. This CDR3 comprises 17 residues. V was cut by 1 base and J by 0 bases, with 14 bases left in between. Per the germline V gene, CDR1 is SEHNR and CDR2 is FQNEAQ (reference sequence). CDR3 amino acids: CASSLGDGRASTDTQYF. CDR3 in DNA: TGTGCCAGCAGCTTAGGCGACGGACGTGCTAGCACAGATACGCAGTATTTT.

In this sample, this clonotype turned up a few times. V usage is TRBV7-6 and J usage is TRBJ2-5; 12 bases fit TRBD2. Germline V gene data show CDR1 as SGHVS and CDR2 as FNYEAQ. The ends lost 5 bases at V and 4 bases at J; junction bases unmatched: 5. The CDR3 loop spans 15 amino acids. DNA of the CDR3: TGTGCCAGCAGCCTCACTAGCGGGGGGCCAGAGACCCAGTACTTC. This encodes CASSLTSGGPETQYF.

The chain links TRBV11-3 to TRBJ2-2; D gene unclear. Trimming removed 4 bases from V and 6 bases from J, with 18 bases in between. Per the germline V gene, CDR1 is SGHNT and CDR2 is YENEEA. The CDR3 extends over 16 amino acids. The CDR3 loop is CASSSHGPEKAGELFF. The DNA of the CDR3 is TGTGCCAGCAGCTCCCACGGGCCCGAAAAGGCCGGGGAGCTGTTTTTT.

In its sample, this clonotype was seen a few times. The chain links TRBV7-8 to TRBJ2-3; D unresolved. Germline V gene sequence: CDR1 SGHVS, CDR2 FQNEAQ. This CDR3 is built from 15 residues. Trimming removed 5 bases at V and 2 bases at J, with 14 bases between. CDR3 sequence: CASSPLSVVTDTQYF. The DNA for the CDR3 is TGTGCCAGCAGCCCCCTGAGCGTGGTCACAGATACGCAGTATTTT.

The gene calls are TRBV15 and TRBJ1-6, with D uncertain. V was pared by 0 bases and J by 7 bases, with 10 bases between. The CDR3 has 15 amino acids. The germline V gene has CDR1 LNHNV and CDR2 YYDKDF (reference sequence). The CDR3 DNA sequence: TGTGCCACCAGCAGAGATCGAGGGTTCAATTCACCCCTCCACTTT. This gives the protein CATSRDRGFNSPLHF.

V usage is TRBV12-3 or TRBV12-4 and J usage is TRBJ2-7; a possible D gene is TRBD1 (5 bases). The CDR3 has 14 amino acids. The V and J ends lost 6 bases and 2 bases respectively, with 14 bases between them. For the CDR3, the DNA is TGTGCCAGCAGACTAAGTGCAGGGACCTACGAGCAGTACTTC. Residues: CASRLSAGTYEQYF.

This clonotype has a count of ten or more. The CDR3 protein is CASSTAWGPGADTQYF. In DNA, the CDR3 is TGTGCCAGCAGCACGGCGTGGGGGCCGGGCGCAGATACGCAGTATTTT. The rearrangement uses TRBV7-6 and TRBJ2-3; a possible D gene is TRBD1 (6 bases). V gave up 5 bases and J gave up 4 bases, with 19 bases separating them. The germline V gene has CDR1 SGHVS and CDR2 FNYEAQ. CDR3 length: 16 residues.

This clonotype was seen only once. This chain uses TRBV6-8 with TRBJ2-1; D is unresolved. The CDR3 has 15 amino acids. Looked up from germline, CDR1 is MNHGY and CDR2 is SAAAGT. V lost 6 bases, J lost 2 bases, and 14 bases lay in between. The CDR3 DNA reads as TGTGCCAGCAGCCGAGGTATCGTAACCTACAATGAGCAGTTCTTC. It codes for CASSRGIVTYNEQFF.

The rearrangement links TRBV6-1 to TRBJ1-5; no definite D call. Germline CDR1 and CDR2: MNHNS and SASEGT. CDR3 length: 14 residues. V gave up 6 bases and J gave up 7 bases, with 16 bases separating them. The CDR3: CASSERVTVQPQHF. The CDR3 bases are TGTGCCAGCAGCGAACGGGTTACAGTACAGCCCCAGCATTTT.

V usage is TRBV4-1 and J usage is TRBJ2-1; 7 bases are shared with TRBD1. The CDR3 consists of 16 residues. CDR1 is MGHRA, CDR2 YSYEKL, per germline. Trimming removed 4 bases from V and 1 base from J; junction bases left unmatched: 7. This CDR3 is CASSRRGGQSYNEQFF. DNA for the CDR3: TGCGCCAGCAGCCGTCGAGGGGGCCAGTCCTACAATGAGCAGTTCTTC.

This clonotype has a handful of counts. The gene calls are TRBV7-9 and TRBJ2-7, with D possibly matching TRBD2 (5 bases). Germline-derived CDR1 and CDR2 are SEHNR and FQNEAQ (reference sequence). Trimming took off 3 bases at V and 7 bases at J, with 16 bases between the two ends. The CDR3 contains 14 residues. The CDR3 here is CASSLGDVLREQYF. CDR3 coding DNA: TGTGCCAGCAGCTTGGGAGATGTTCTACGGGAGCAGTACTTC.

In this sample, this clonotype turned up a few times. CDR3 loop: CASSEYHRGSDGYTF. CDR3 nucleotides: TGTGCCAGCAGTGAATATCACAGGGGCAGCGATGGCTACACCTTC. The gene calls are TRBV6-1 and TRBJ1-2; TRBD1 agrees at 7 bases. Germline assignment: CDR1 MNHNS and CDR2 SASEGT. Losses at the gene ends were 2 bases for V and 6 bases for J; bases not matched to a gene: 9. The CDR3 consists of 15 residues.

For this clonotype: The junction differs from germline at one of its ends, possibly a read error. The chain employs TRBV12-3 or TRBV12-4 and TRBJ2-3, with 9 positions matching TRBD1. The CDR3 length is 16 residues. CDR3 in DNA: TGTGCCAACAGTCTAGAACCGGGACAGGGAACAGATACGCAGTATTTT. Protein: CANSLEPGQGTDTQYF.

The CDR3 region is CASSLLQTSPYEQYV. The DNA of the CDR3 is TGTGCCAGCAGCTTACTACAAACTAGCCCCTACGAGCAGTACGTC. The chain is built from TRBV7-8 and TRBJ2-7, with D possibly being TRBD2 (6 bases). There are 15 residues in the CDR3. The V gene lost 2 bases and the J gene lost 2 bases, with 13 bases spanning the gap. Germline CDR1 reads SGHVS; CDR2 reads FQNEAQ.

This clonotype came up a few times. This chain uses TRBV19 with TRBJ2-3; 13 bases align to TRBD2. The J segment lost 3 bases and the V segment lost 8 bases, leaving 5 bases of the junction unmatched. Germline CDR1 is LNHDA and CDR2 is SQIVND (reference sequence). CDR3 length equals 15 residues. CDR3 protein: CASLATSGGTDTQYF. DNA of the CDR3: TGTGCCAGTTTGGCGACTAGCGGGGGGACAGATACGCAGTATTTT.